This TCR beta chain stems from a study of beta chain features in type 1 diabetes. Markers CD45RO/CCR7/CD25/CD127/CD95/CD27 served to sort CD4+ naive, central memory, regulatory and stem cell-like memory cells. As regards this clone: The antigen is not known.

Study-wide results and limits: Type 1 diabetes patients showed fewer insertions and more deletions at VDJ junctions. Moderate yet significant TCRB CDR3 shortening was seen in Type 1 diabetes patients in all four CD4+ subsets. It was among patients, rather than healthy donors, that naive, central memory and Treg TCRB repertoires appeared more similar.

Reverse transcription of all isolated RNA meant that expressed TCRB transcripts were sequenced. The data were produced by immunoSEQ multiplex PCR, yet TCRdb's version contains in-frame clones alone and is incomplete. The sample has 150,000 to 200,000 clones; almost 65% are singletons. Per germline, CDR1 SQVTM and CDR2 ANQGSEA. The CDR3 contains 13 residues. With 5 bases removed from V and 3 bases from J, the gap between germline ends came to 13 bases. This sequence originates from a man aged 25-45 years with type 1 diabetes. Sequencing input: naive CD4+ T cells from blood. The chain has TRBV29-1 and TRBJ1-1, with a weak D call TRBD1 (5 bases). The CDR3 bases are TGCAGCGTTTCGCAGGGCCGGGACACTGAAGCTTTCTTT. This sequence encodes CSVSQGRDTEAFF.